This is a list of T cell receptor beta chains from one sample in a study of technical replicates of blood from several donors. This table comes from immunoSEQ multiplex PCR, and its TCRdb copy is limited to in-frame clones, with some not included. The data contain about 66,000 clones, roughly nine tenths of them singletons. Sample: PBMCs. These receptors originate from a human donor in good health. Some clones in this sample may be carry-over from other donors' samples. CDR3s include the opening cysteine and the closing phenylalanine or tryptophan. D genes are given only for firm matches. Size is omitted from some rows. Given values are once, few, many or a class for expanded clones.

abundance: NA
j_gene: TRBJ2-3
len: 18
v_gene: TRBV5-4
d_gene: TRBD2
CDR3nt: TGTGCCAGCAGCGATAGGACTAGCGGGGGCGGAGGGGAAGGTACGCAGTATTTT
CDR3aa: CASSDRTSGGGGEGTQYF

abundance: NA
j_gene: TRBJ2-6
len: 16
v_gene: TRBV5-8
d_gene: NA
CDR3nt: TGTGCCAGCAGCTTGGTTCAGGGGTCTGGGGCCAACGTCCTGACTTTC
CDR3aa: CASSLVQGSGANVLTF

abundance: NA
j_gene: TRBJ1-2
len: 13
v_gene: TRBV21-1
d_gene: NA
CDR3nt: TGTGCCAGCAGCTTAAGACAGCCCTATGGCTACACCTTC
CDR3aa: CASSLRQPYGYTF

abundance: once
j_gene: TRBJ1-6
len: 15
v_gene: TRBV6-5
d_gene: TRBD1
CDR3nt: TGTGCCAGCAGTTACTCCGGGACAGGGAGTTCACCCCTCCACTTT
CDR3aa: CASSYSGTGSSPLHF

abundance: few
j_gene: TRBJ1-6
len: 15
v_gene: TRBV4-3
d_gene: TRBD1
CDR3nt: TGCGCCAGCAGCCAAGTGGCGACAGGGCAAAATCCCCTCCACTTT
CDR3aa: CASSQVATGQNPLHF

abundance: once
j_gene: TRBJ2-7
len: 15
v_gene: TRBV19
d_gene: TRBD2
CDR3nt: TGTGCCAGTAGTAGTCTATCTAGCGGAACCTACGAGCAGTACTTC
CDR3aa: CASSSLSSGTYEQYF

abundance: NA
j_gene: TRBJ2-7
len: 15
v_gene: TRBV5-1
d_gene: NA
CDR3nt: TGCGCCAGCAGCTTGGTGGGAGGAGGGGTCCACGAGCAGTACTTC
CDR3aa: CASSLVGGGVHEQYF

abundance: NA
j_gene: TRBJ2-1
len: 16
v_gene: TRBV11-3
d_gene: TRBD2
CDR3nt: TGTGCCAGCAGCCAAACTAGCGGGGCACCTTACAATGAGCAGTTCTTC
CDR3aa: CASSQTSGAPYNEQFF

abundance: NA
j_gene: TRBJ2-3
len: 17
v_gene: TRBV4-2
d_gene: TRBD2
CDR3nt: TGTGCCAGCAGCCAAGGAACTAGCGGGGGCCCCGCAGATACGCAGTATTTT
CDR3aa: CASSQGTSGGPADTQYF

abundance: NA
j_gene: TRBJ2-7
len: 15
v_gene: TRBV13
d_gene: TRBD2
CDR3nt: TGTGCCAGCAGCTTTACTAGCGGGAGCTCCTACGAGCAGTACTTC
CDR3aa: CASSFTSGSSYEQYF

abundance: NA
j_gene: TRBJ2-5
len: 15
v_gene: TRBV5-1
d_gene: TRBD1
CDR3nt: TGCGCCAGCACACGGGGGACAGGACCCCAAGAGACCCAGTACTTC
CDR3aa: CASTRGTGPQETQYF

abundance: NA
j_gene: TRBJ2-7
len: 17
v_gene: TRBV4-1
d_gene: TRBD2
CDR3nt: TGCGCCAGCAGCCAAGATTTGGGCCGGCTAGCGGGGGGCCAACAGTACTTC
CDR3aa: CASSQDLGRLAGGQQYF

abundance: NA
j_gene: TRBJ1-2
len: 15
v_gene: TRBV7-8
d_gene: NA
CDR3nt: TGTGCCAGCAGCTCGTCGGACAGAACTAACTATGGCTACACCTTC
CDR3aa: CASSSSDRTNYGYTF

abundance: few
j_gene: TRBJ1-6
len: 15
v_gene: TRBV6-1
d_gene: NA
CDR3nt: TGTGCCAGCAGACCGGGAACAGGGTTGAGTTCACCCCTCCACTTT
CDR3aa: CASRPGTGLSSPLHF

abundance: NA
j_gene: TRBJ2-6
len: 15
v_gene: TRBV7-9
d_gene: NA
CDR3nt: TGTGCCAGCAGCTCCTGGCCCTCTGGGGCCAACGTCCTGACTTTC
CDR3aa: CASSSWPSGANVLTF

abundance: NA
j_gene: TRBJ1-5
len: 15
v_gene: TRBV2
d_gene: NA
CDR3nt: TGTGCCAGCAGCCCAACCCAGGGAGGCAGCCAGCCCCAGCATTTT
CDR3aa: CASSPTQGGSQPQHF

abundance: NA
j_gene: TRBJ2-3
len: 14
v_gene: TRBV7-2
d_gene: NA
CDR3nt: TGTGCCAGCCAACTGGGACTCAGCACAGATACGCAGTATTTT
CDR3aa: CASQLGLSTDTQYF

abundance: NA
j_gene: TRBJ2-7
len: 14
v_gene: TRBV7-3
d_gene: TRBD1
CDR3nt: TGTGCCAGCAGCCCCCCGGGACAGCCGTCCGAGCAGTACTTC
CDR3aa: CASSPPGQPSEQYF

abundance: NA
j_gene: TRBJ2-7
len: 14
v_gene: TRBV30
d_gene: NA
CDR3nt: TGTGCCTGGAGTGGATGGAGGGGAACTTACGAGCAGTACTTC
CDR3aa: CAWSGWRGTYEQYF

abundance: NA
j_gene: TRBJ1-1
len: 13
v_gene: TRBV29-1
d_gene: NA
CDR3nt: TGCAGCGTCGGATACAGGGCGGACACTGAAGCTTTCTTT
CDR3aa: CSVGYRADTEAFF